This T cell receptor beta chain was identified during a study of T cells in Graves' hyperthyroidism and ophthalmopathy. RNA transcripts were the template for amplifying TCR beta CDR3 regions. Primed by the HTBI set, a first-round RT-PCR was run on the TCR CDR3. From the multiplex PCR reads, TCRdb called clonotypes with MiXCR, one entry per CDR3 protein. The table records almost 500,000 distinct CDR3 sequences, 20% to 25% of them present only once. Per the germline V gene, CDR1 is SGHDN and CDR2 is FVKESK. V shed 4 bases and J shed 4 bases, with 12 bases lying between them. CDR3 size: 14 residues. Any patient presenting with uncontrolled infection, other autoimmune disease, pregnancy or lactation was left out. Cells are PBMCs isolated from about 10 ml of fresh blood.

This chain connects TRBV14 to TRBJ2-3, with D perhaps TRBD1 (6 bases). The sequence came from a woman aged 70 to 79 with Graves' ophthalmopathy. The specimen was blood. CDR3 in amino acids: CASSPRWGPDTQYF. The CDR3 DNA reads TGTGCCAGCAGCCCACGTTGGGGGCCAGATACGCAGTATTTT.